This T cell receptor (beta chain) was sequenced during a study of T cell responses to AZD1222 COVID-19 vaccine. Note on this clone: The antigen remains undetermined.

General study points: Nearly half of spike-specific TCRs reportedly go after variant regions that carry no mutations. Repertoires were collected only later (after the peak T cell response had occurred). Donors were chiefly white British, with a greater number of females, and clonal diversity was perhaps underestimated.

The CDR3 spans 13 residues. J lost 4 bases, V lost 2 bases, and 3 bases had no gene match. The germline V gene encodes CDR1 GTSNPN and CDR2 SVGIG (reference sequence). Some clones are missing from TCRdb's copy, which holds only in-frame ones; the method was immunoSEQ multiplex PCR. The sample lists around 170,000 clones, 75% to 95% occurring once. This specimen consisted of peripheral blood, obtained on day 0 of AZD1222 vaccination. This TCR was recovered from an adult in good health. The genes are TRBV30 and TRBJ1-2; 8 bases map to TRBD1. CDR3 sequence: CAWSYTGGYGYTF. Written as DNA, the CDR3 is TGTGCCTGGAGTTATACAGGGGGCTATGGCTACACCTTC.